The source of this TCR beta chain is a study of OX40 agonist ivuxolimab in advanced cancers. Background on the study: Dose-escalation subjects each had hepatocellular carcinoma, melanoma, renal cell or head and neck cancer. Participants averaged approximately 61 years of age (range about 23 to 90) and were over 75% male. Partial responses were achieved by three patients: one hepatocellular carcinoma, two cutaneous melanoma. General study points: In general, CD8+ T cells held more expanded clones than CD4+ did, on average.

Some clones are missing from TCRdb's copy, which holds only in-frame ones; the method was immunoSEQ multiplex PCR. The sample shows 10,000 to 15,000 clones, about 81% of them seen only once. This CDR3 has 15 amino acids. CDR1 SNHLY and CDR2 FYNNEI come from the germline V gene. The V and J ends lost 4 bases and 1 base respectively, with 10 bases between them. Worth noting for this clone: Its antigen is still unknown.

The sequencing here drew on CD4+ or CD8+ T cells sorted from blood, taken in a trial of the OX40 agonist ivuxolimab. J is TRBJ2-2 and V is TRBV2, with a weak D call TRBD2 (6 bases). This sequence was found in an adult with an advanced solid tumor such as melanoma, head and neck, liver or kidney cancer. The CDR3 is CASSVSGWNTGELFF. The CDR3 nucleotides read TGTGCCAGCAGTGTCAGCGGGTGGAACACCGGGGAGCTGTTTTTT.